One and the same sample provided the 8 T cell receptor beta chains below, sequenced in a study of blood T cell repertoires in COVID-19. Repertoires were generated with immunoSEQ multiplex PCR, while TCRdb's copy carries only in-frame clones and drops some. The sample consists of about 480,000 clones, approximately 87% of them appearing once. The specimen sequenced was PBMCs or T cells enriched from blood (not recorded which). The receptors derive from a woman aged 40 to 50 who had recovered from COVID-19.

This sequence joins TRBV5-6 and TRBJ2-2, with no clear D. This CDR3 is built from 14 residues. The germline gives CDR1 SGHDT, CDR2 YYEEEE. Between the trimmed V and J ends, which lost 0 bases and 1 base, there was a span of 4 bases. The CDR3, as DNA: TGTGCCAGCAGCTTGGGTAGGAACACCGGGGAGCTGTTTTTT. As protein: CASSLGRNTGELFF.

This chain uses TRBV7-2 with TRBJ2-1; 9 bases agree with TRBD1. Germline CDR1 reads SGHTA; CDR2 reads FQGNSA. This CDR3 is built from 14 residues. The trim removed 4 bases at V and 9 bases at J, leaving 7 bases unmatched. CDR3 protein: CASSWGQGFSEQFF. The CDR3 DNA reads TGTGCCAGCAGCTGGGGACAGGGTTTTAGTGAGCAGTTCTTC. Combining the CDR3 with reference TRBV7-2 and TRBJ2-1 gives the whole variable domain GAGVSQSPSNKVTEKGKDVELRCDPISGHTALYWYRQSLGQGLEFLIYFQGNSAPDKSGLPSDRFSAERTGGSVSTLTIQRTQQEDSAVYLCASSWGQGFSEQFFGPGTRLTVL.

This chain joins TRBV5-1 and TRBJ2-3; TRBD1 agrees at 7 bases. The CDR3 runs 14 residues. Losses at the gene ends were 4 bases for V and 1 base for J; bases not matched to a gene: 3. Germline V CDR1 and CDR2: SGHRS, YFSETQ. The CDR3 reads CASSVDRGTDTQYF. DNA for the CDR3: TGCGCCAGCAGCGTAGACAGGGGCACAGATACGCAGTATTTT.

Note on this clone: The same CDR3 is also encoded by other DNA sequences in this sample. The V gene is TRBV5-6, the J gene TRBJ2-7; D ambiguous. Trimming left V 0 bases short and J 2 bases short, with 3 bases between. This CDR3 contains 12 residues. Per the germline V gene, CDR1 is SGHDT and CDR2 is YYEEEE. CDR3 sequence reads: CASSLAAYEQYF. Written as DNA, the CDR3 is TGTGCCAGCAGCTTGGCTGCCTACGAGCAGTACTTC.

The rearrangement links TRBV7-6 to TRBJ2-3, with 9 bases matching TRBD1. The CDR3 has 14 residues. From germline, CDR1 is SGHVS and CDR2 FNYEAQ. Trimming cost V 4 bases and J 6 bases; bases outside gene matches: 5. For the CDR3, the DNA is TGTGCCAGCAGCTCTGGACAGGGGACGGATACGCAGTATTTT. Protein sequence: CASSSGQGTDTQYF. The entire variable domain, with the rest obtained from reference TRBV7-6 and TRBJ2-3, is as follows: GAGVSQSPRYKVTKRGQDVALRCDPISGHVSLYWYRQALGQGPEFLTYFNYEAQQDKSGLPNDRFSAERPEGSISTLTIQRTEQRDSAMYRCASSSGQGTDTQYFGPGTRLTVL.

The CDR3 reads CSVEHGGDKNIQYF. The CDR3 bases are TGCAGCGTTGAACACGGGGGAGACAAAAACATTCAGTACTTC. The V call is TRBV29-1, the J call TRBJ2-4, with TRBD2 as a possible D gene (6 bases). CDR1 and CDR2 (germline): SQVTM, ANQGSEA. CDR3 length equals 14 residues. Trimming pared 2 bases from V and 3 bases from J, leaving 11 bases between. The full variable domain, its missing parts supplied by reference TRBV29-1 and TRBJ2-4, is SAVISQKPSRDICQRGTSLTIQCQVDSQVTMMFWYRQQPGQSLTLIATANQGSEATYESGFVIDKFPISRPNLTFSTLTVSNMSPEDSSIYLCSVEHGGDKNIQYFGAGTRLSVL.

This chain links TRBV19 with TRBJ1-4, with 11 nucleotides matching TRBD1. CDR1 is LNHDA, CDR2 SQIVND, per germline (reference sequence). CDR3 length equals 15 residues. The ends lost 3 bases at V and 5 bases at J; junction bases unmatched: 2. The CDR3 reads CASSIRDRGNEKLFF. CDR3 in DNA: TGTGCCAGTAGTATCAGGGACAGGGGGAATGAAAAACTGTTTTTT.

CDR3: CSVEGTSGGSTDTQYF. The CDR3 nucleotides read TGCAGCGTTGAAGGGACTAGCGGAGGTAGCACAGATACGCAGTATTTT. This sequence joins TRBV29-1 and TRBJ2-3; TRBD2 agrees at 10 bases. The CDR3 has 16 amino acids. V lost 1 base to trimming and J lost 0 bases; unmatched junction nucleotides: 4. Germline CDR1 SQVTM, CDR2 ANQGSEA.